This T cell receptor beta chain is drawn from a study of T cell responses to AZD1222 COVID-19 vaccine. The germline CDR1 and CDR2 sequences are GTSNPN and SVGIG (reference sequence). The CDR3 has 14 residues. V lost 0 bases to trimming and J lost 5 bases; unmatched junction nucleotides: 5. The table came from immunoSEQ multiplex PCR; TCRdb's copy has only in-frame clones and leaves some out. The data show approximately 180,000 clones, with around 93% seen just once and more than 0.85% held by the top ten. The receptor's source is an adult who received the MenACWY meningococcal vaccine as a control. The input for sequencing was peripheral blood, taken 28 days after the second dose of the MenACWY control vaccine. The chain carries TRBV30 and TRBJ2-5; 8 bases line up with TRBD1. CDR3 coding DNA: TGTGCCTGGAGTGTAACACAGGGGGTTGAGACCCAGTACTTC. This encodes CAWSVTQGVETQYF.